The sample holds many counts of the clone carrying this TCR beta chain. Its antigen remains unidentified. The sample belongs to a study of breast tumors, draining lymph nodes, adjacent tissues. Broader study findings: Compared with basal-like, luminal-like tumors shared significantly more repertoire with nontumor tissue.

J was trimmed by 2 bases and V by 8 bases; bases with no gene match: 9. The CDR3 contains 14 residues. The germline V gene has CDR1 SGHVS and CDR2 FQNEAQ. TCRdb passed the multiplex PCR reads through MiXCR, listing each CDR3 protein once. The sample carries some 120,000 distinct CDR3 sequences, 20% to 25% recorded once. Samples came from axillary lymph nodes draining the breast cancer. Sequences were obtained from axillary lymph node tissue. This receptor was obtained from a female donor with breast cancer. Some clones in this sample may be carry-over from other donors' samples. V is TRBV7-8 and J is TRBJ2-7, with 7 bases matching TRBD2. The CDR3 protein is CASRKAGEAYEQYF. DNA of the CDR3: TGTGCCAGCCGGAAGGCGGGAGAAGCCTACGAGCAGTACTTC.